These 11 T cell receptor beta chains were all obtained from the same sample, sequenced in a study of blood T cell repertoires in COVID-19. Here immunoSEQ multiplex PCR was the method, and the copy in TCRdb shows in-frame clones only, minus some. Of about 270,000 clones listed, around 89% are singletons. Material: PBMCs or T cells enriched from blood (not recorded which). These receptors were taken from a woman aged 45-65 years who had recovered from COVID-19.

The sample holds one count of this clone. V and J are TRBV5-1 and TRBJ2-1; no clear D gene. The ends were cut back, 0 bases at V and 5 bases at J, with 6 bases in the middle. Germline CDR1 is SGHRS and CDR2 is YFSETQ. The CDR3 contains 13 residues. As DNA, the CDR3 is TGCGCCAGCAGCTTGGATAGTAACAATGAGCAGTTCTTC. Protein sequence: CASSLDSNNEQFF.

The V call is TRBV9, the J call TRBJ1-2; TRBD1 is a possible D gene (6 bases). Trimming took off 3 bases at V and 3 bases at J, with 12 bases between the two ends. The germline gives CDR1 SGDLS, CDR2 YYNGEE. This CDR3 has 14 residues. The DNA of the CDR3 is TGTGCCAGCAGCGCAGGGGTTCTGGACTATGGCTACACCTTC. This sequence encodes CASSAGVLDYGYTF. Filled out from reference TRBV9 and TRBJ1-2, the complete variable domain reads DSGVTQTPKHLITATGQRVTLRCSPRSGDLSVYWYQQSLDQGLQFLIQYYNGEERAKGNILERFSAQQFPDLHSELNLSSLELGDSALYFCASSAGVLDYGYTFGSGTRLTVV.

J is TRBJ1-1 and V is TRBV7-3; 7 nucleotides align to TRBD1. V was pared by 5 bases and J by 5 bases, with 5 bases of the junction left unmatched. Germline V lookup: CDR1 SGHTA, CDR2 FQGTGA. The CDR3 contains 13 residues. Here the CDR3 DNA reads TGTGCCAGCAGCCCCAGGGGGGATACTGAAGCTTTCTTT. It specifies CASSPRGDTEAFF.

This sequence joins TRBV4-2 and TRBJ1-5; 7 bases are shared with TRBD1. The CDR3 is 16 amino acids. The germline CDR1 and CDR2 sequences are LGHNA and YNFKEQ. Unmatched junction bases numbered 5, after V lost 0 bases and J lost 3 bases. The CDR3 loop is CASSQDGDSLNQPQHF. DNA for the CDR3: TGTGCCAGCAGCCAAGACGGGGACAGCCTCAATCAGCCCCAGCATTTT.

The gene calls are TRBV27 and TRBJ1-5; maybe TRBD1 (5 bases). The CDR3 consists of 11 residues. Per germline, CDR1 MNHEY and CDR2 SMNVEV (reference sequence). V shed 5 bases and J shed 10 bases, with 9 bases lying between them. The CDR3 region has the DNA TGTGCCAGCAGTCCTGGGACTCCCCAGCATTTT. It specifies CASSPGTPQHF.

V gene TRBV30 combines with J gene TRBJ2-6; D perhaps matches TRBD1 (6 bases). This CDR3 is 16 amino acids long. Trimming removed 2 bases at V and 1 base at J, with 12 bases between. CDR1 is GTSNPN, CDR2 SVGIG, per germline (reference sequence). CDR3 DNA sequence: TGTGCCTGGAGTTTAGGGGGACCATCTGGGGCCAACGTCCTGACTTTC. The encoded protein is CAWSLGGPSGANVLTF.

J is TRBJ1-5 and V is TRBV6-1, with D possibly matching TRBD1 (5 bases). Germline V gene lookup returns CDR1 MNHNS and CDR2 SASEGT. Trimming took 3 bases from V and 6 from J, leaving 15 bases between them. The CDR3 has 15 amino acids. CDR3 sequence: CASSDQGFGGQPQHF. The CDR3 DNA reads TGTGCCAGCAGTGATCAGGGTTTCGGCGGTCAGCCCCAGCATTTT.

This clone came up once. The CDR3 is CASSQVGGGQNYGYTF. As DNA, the CDR3 is TGTGCCAGCAGCCAAGTTGGCGGGGGGCAAAACTATGGCTACACCTTC. The chain couples TRBV4-2 to TRBJ1-2; a weak D match, TRBD1 (6 bases). Germline CDR1 is LGHNA and CDR2 is YNFKEQ. CDR3 length: 16 amino acids. Deletions cut 1 base from V and 2 bases from J, with 14 bases between.

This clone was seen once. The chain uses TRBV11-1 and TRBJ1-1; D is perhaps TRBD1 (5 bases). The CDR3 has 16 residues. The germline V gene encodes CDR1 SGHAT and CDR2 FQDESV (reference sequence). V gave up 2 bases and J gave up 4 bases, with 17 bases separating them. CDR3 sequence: CASSLTPDSRATEAFF. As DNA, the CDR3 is TGTGCCAGCAGCTTAACCCCAGACAGCAGGGCCACTGAAGCTTTCTTT. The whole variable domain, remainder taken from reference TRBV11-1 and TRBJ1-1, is EAEVAQSPRYKITEKSQAVAFWCDPISGHATLYWYRQILGQGPELLVQFQDESVVDDSQLPKDRFSAERLKGVDSTLKIQPAELGDSAMYLCASSLTPDSRATEAFFGQGTRLTVV.

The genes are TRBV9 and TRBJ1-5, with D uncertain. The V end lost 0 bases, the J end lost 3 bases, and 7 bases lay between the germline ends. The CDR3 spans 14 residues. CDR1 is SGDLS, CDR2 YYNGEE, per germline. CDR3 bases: TGTGCCAGCAGCGTAGATGCGGCCAATCAGCCCCAGCATTTT. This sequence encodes CASSVDAANQPQHF.

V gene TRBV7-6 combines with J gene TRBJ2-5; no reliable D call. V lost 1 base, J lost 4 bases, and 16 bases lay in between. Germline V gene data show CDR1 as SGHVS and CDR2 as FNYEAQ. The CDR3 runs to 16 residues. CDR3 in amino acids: CASSLGGTRTGETQYF. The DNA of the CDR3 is TGTGCCAGCAGCTTAGGTGGTACTCGCACGGGAGAGACCCAGTACTTC.